This T cell receptor (beta chain) appears in the sequencing data of a study of T cell responses to AZD1222 COVID-19 vaccine. Study results and limitations: Repertoire sampling occurred only after the peak T cell response. Baseline seropositives among AZD1222 recipients totaled only five or six. White British ancestry dominated among donors, who included more females, and clonal diversity was possibly underestimated.

TCRdb's copy holds only in-frame clones and misses some; the assay was immunoSEQ multiplex PCR. The table shows around 150,000 clones, with more than 85% occurring only once. The CDR3 length is 18 residues. The germline CDR1 and CDR2 sequences are SGHTA and FQGNSA. With V trimmed by 1 base and J by 7 bases, 11 bases remained unmatched. This clone has only one observation. Antigen specificity is unknown. Samples with a second dose at about 4 or about 12 weeks were pooled together. This sequence originates from an adult who received the AZD1222 COVID-19 vaccine. This material consisted of peripheral blood, taken 28 days after the second AZD1222 dose. The chain links TRBV7-2 to TRBJ2-1, with TRBD2 identical over 12 bases. CDR3 sequence reads: CASSLDNPLAGGFNEQFF. CDR3 bases: TGTGCCAGCAGCTTAGATAACCCACTAGCGGGAGGATTTAATGAGCAGTTCTTC. Using reference TRBV7-2 and TRBJ2-1 for the parts outside the CDR3, the full variable domain is GAGVSQSPSNKVTEKGKDVELRCDPISGHTALYWYRQSLGQGLEFLIYFQGNSAPDKSGLPSDRFSAERTGGSVSTLTIQRTQQEDSAVYLCASSLDNPLAGGFNEQFFGPGTRLTVL.